This T cell receptor (beta chain) derives from a study of cytomegalovirus exposure and HLA in healthy donors. Study conclusions and caveats: Rare TCR sequences dominated, though some public TCRs recurred in many donors. Researchers catalogued under 200 TCR beta chains as cytomegalovirus-associated. The classifier, whose performance was assessed in both the original and validation cohorts, reportedly diagnosed cytomegalovirus status with high specificity and sensitivity.

Among the 120 subjects of the validation cohort, separate from the roughly 670-subject first cohort, were the donors. A note on this clone: Its antigen is unidentified.

The method was immunoSEQ multiplex PCR; TCRdb's version includes in-frame clones alone and lacks a portion of them. The repertoire has around 150,000 clones, 95% to 96% of them found once; the top ten carry about 0.89%. Trimming shortened V by 3 bases and J by 5 bases, and 16 bases separated the two germline ends. This CDR3 is 15 amino acids long. Looked up from germline, CDR1 is SGHTA and CDR2 is FQGNSA. This receptor was taken from a woman aged 18 to 35 in good health and CMV-seronegative. Material: PBMCs. The rearrangement uses TRBV7-2 and TRBJ2-5; a weak D match, TRBD2 (5 bases). CDR3 residues: CASSLRALGQETQYF. The DNA for the CDR3 is TGTGCCAGCAGCTTGCGGGCTCTGGGTCAGGAGACCCAGTACTTC.